This T cell receptor (beta chain) was sequenced for a study of PD-1 blockade in classical Hodgkin lymphoma (dated by TCRdb to about 2020). About the investigation overall: Nivolumab dosing was 3 mg/kg intravenously every 2 weeks, continuing until either disease progression or unacceptable toxicity. The study used TCR beta sequencing and CyTOF to define a peripheral blood immune signature of response to PD-1 blockade in classical Hodgkin lymphoma. Broader findings and caveats from the paper: Lower diversity was observed in patients in whom nivolumab was started less than 1 year after ASCT, and these patients were excluded from later analyses so that confounding by immune reconstitution would be avoided. Trial patients with a complete response had baseline diversity similar to that of newly diagnosed patients, while partial responders and progressors had significantly lower diversity. The study was restricted to a single clinical trial cohort, and the causes of repertoire differences, possibly disease activity or prior therapy, were left undefined. A significant rise by C4D1 was seen in CD4+ but not CD8+ TCR diversity (p=0.0027 vs p=0.16), with the rise being most apparent in complete responders (p=0.02). Baseline TCR diversity was reported to be lower in newly diagnosed patients than in healthy donors and to be lower still in relapsed/refractory patients.

Comment on this clone: Its antigen has not been determined. Per-base quality was not reported, and no clone a single base away is much larger than it.

The label giving this sample's time point can be read as: cycle 4 day 1 (C4D1), after about 6 weeks of nivolumab. All trial patients had relapsed after autologous stem cell transplantation, with cohorts A, B and C differing in prior brentuximab vedotin exposure. The trial cohort comprised some 60 patients with relapsed/refractory classical Hodgkin lymphoma whose best overall responses were complete response, partial response or progressive disease. Single-agent nivolumab was administered to trial patients in the multi-cohort phase II CheckMate 205 trial. An independent review committee assessed best overall response using the 2007 International Working Group response criteria. PBMCs from the trial were collected at three points: immediately before nivolumab initiation (C1D1), and during therapy at cycle 2 day 1 and cycle 4 day 1. After peripheral blood was drawn into 8 mL Vacutainer Cell Preparation Tubes, PBMCs were isolated by centrifugation and then cryopreserved.

Genomic DNA was isolated using the Qiagen DNeasy kit from unsorted PBMCs as well as from negatively selected CD4+ and CD8+ fractions. Using primers that anneal to V and J segments, immunoSEQ multiplex PCR amplified the TCR beta CDR3 regions. A synthetic immune receptor repertoire was used to minimize amplification bias, and any remaining bias was removed computationally after sequencing. In the authors' own workflow: Custom Python scripts were used to quantify repertoire diversity as the Shannon entropy index. Unsorted, CD4+ and CD8+ repertoires were analyzed separately, except in combined analyses where CD4+ and CD8+ sequences were merged in silico. Clonal expansion was defined as at least a 2-fold frequency increase after treatment relative to C1D1, with a pseudocount of 0.5 for undetected baseline clones. Clones with 0 or 1 copy at C1D1 were classified as singleton clones, and clones with 2 or more copies were classified as non-singleton clones. By matching protein sequences in sorted samples from the same patient, clones expanded in unsorted samples were annotated as CD4+, CD8+ or unknown. Diversity changes from C1D1 to C4D1 were tested in paired samples using Wilcoxon tests. TCRdb provides this immuneACCESS table in a form limited to in-frame rearrangements. Some clones are lacking; in checked studies, under half of them reflect an unresolved V gene, and why the rest are absent is not known. That table furnishes V, J and clone size, whereas the DNA furnished D and trimming. This sample is represented by tens of thousands of clones; about three quarters of them were singletons. Together, the top ten hold about 12% of the sample.

The CDR3 covers 12 residues, taking in both the cysteine and the phenylalanine. The retained sequence is limited to the CDR3, 36 bases, with the frame set at the first base. Via the germline V gene (reference sequence), CDR1 is MNHEY and CDR2 SMNVEV. V drops 3 bases and J drops 4 bases, leaving 6 bases in between. The V gene is TRBV27 and the J gene is TRBJ1-1, with no D gene named confidently. Sample: peripheral blood mononuclear cells (PBMCs), taken before the fourth cycle of nivolumab. The sequence came from a human donor with classical Hodgkin lymphoma. The CDR3 loop reads CASSLQGTEAFF. The nucleotides are TGTGCCAGCAGTTTGCAAGGCACTGAAGCTTTCTTT.